The clone carrying this T cell receptor beta chain was seen more than once but under ten times. The antigen remains undetermined. This CDR3 spans 13 amino acids. V lost 3 bases and J lost 8, with 13 bases in between. Cells sorted as Tregs were CD4+, CD25+ and CD127-/low. Study outcomes and limitations: Greatest tumor Treg TCR overlap was with tumor naive CD4+ cells. Under 2.3% of tumor Treg sequences matched blood Tregs or memory cells. Tumor memory CD4+ T cell TCR gene usage clustered with blood and lymph node memory CD4+ cells and lymph node naive CD4+ cells.

Adaptor-ligated barcode primers were used to amplify TRBV12-4/TRBJ1-2 clonotypes. TCRdb re-derived calls from the multiplex PCR reads in MiXCR, one entry per CDR3 protein. The table records some 330 distinct CDR3 sequences, about 20% of them present only once. The TCR comes from a female donor with breast cancer. Sequencing was done on a sample of Tregs sorted from blood. The chain recombines TRBV12-3 or TRBV12-4 with TRBJ1-2; perhaps TRBD1 as D (5 bases). CDR3 protein: CASSFTAGNGYTF. The CDR3 bases are TGTGCCAGCAGTTTCACCGCAGGGAACGGCTACACCTTC.